This record concerns one T cell receptor (beta chain) sequence. Its target is not known. Isolating CD4+ T cells followed ten to eleven days of culture. Vaccinated recipients, who were negative for nucleocapsid antibodies, had no history of SARS-CoV-2 infection. These data are taken from a study of vaccination effects on CD4 cells after COVID-19. General observations from the study: Healthy vaccine recipients' vaccine-induced clones were almost all SARS-CoV-2 mono-reactive. Few convalescent patients were included, and no early post-infection timepoints were sampled.

Germline CDR1 is KGHDR and CDR2 is SFDVKD. The length of the CDR3 is 18 residues. The J segment lost 1 base and the V segment lost 4 bases, leaving 10 bases of the junction unmatched. Sequencing was performed with immunoSEQ multiplex PCR; in TCRdb, only in-frame clones are kept and a portion is missing. The sample has tens of thousands of clones; approximately 67% are singletons. The origin of this receptor is a human donor who received a COVID-19 vaccine. The specimen comprised CD4+ T cells from PBMCs cultured without peptide, sampled before COVID-19 vaccination. This chain connects TRBV24-1 to TRBJ2-5; 11 bases match TRBD2. The CDR3 protein is CATSDPTYSGRAQETQYF. DNA of the CDR3: TGTGCCACCAGTGACCCGACTTATAGCGGGAGGGCCCAAGAGACCCAGTACTTC.